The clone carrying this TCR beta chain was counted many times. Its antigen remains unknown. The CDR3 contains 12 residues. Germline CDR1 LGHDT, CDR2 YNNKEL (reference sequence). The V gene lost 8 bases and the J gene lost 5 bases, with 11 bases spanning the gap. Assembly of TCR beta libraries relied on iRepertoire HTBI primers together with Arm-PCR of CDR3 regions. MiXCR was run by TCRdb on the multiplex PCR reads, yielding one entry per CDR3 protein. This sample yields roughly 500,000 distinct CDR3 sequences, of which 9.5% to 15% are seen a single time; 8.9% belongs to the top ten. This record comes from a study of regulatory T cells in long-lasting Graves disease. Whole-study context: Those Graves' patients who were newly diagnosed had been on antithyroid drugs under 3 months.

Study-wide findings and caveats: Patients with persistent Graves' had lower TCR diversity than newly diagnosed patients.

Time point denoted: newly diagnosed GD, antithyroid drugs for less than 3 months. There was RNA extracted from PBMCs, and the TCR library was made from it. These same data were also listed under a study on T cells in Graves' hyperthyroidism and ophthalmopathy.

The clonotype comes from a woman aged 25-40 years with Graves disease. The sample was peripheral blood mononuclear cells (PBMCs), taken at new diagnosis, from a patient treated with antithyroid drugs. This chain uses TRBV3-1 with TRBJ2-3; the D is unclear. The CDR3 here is CASRSLGDTQYF. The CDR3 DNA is TGTGCCAGCCGTTCCCTGGGAGATACGCAGTATTTT.